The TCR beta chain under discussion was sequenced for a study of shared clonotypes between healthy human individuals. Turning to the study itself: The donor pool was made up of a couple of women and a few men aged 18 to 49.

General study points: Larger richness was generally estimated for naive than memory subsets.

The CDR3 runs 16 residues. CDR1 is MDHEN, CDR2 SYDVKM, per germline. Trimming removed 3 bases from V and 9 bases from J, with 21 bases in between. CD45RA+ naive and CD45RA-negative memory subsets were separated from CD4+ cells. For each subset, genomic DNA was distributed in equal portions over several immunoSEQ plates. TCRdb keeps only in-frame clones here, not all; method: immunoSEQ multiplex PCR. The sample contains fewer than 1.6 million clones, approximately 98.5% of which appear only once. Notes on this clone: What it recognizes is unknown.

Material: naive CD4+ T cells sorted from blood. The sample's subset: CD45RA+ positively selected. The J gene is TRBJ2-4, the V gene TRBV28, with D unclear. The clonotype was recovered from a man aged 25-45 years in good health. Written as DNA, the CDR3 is TGTGCCAGCAGTTTTATGGCCGGCGGAAAAAGTGTCATTCAGTACTTC. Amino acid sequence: CASSFMAGGKSVIQYF. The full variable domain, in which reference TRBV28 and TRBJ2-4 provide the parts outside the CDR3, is DVKVTQSSRYLVKRTGEKVFLECVQDMDHENMFWYRQDPGLGLRLIYFSYDVKMKEKGDIPEGYSVSREKKERFSLILESASTNQTSMYLCASSFMAGGKSVIQYFGAGTRLSVL.